The following is a T cell receptor beta chain sequence with its context. The antigen remains undetermined. This entry belongs to a study of beta chain features in type 1 diabetes. V was shortened by 5 bases and J by 4 bases, with 12 bases between the two germline ends. The germline V gene has CDR1 GTSNPN and CDR2 SVGIG (reference sequence). The CDR3 runs to 13 residues. Expressed TCRB transcripts were sequenced after all isolated RNA was converted to cDNA. The repertoire was sequenced with immunoSEQ multiplex PCR; TCRdb's copy has only in-frame clones and lacks some. The table includes about 650,000 clones, around 12% detected once. Study-level findings and limits: TCRB CDR3s from Type 1 diabetes patients were moderately but significantly shorter in all four CD4+ subsets.

The chain is built from TRBV30 and TRBJ1-3; no reliable D call. Input material: naive CD4+ T cells from blood. This receptor was taken from a man between 25 and 39 years old with type 1 diabetes. The CDR3 here is CAWHAGLGNTIYF. The CDR3 DNA sequence: TGTGCCTGGCACGCTGGGTTGGGAAACACCATATATTTT.